The rows below give T cell receptor beta chains drawn from one sample of a study of early T cells in non-severe SARS-CoV-2 infection. TCRdb processed the 5' RACE reads anew with MiXCR; each CDR3 protein has one entry. The sample has 55,000 to 85,000 distinct CDR3 sequences, about 13% seen once. Sequences were obtained from whole blood. The receptor set was obtained from an adult who was a healthcare worker with PCR-confirmed SARS-CoV-2 infection or an uninfected control (not recorded which). The CDR3 runs from the conserved cysteine through the conserved F or W.

CSVAGQGPSYEQYF	TRBJ2-7	TRBV29-1
CSVSSSGGYDNEQFF	TRBJ2-1	TRBV29-1
CASRDRVLAQHF	TRBJ1-5	TRBV10-1
CASSHLGLAGGPFEQYF	TRBJ2-7	TRBV4-1
CSATGLAARLDTQYF	TRBJ2-3	TRBV20-1
CASSPPGVEGLRFF	TRBJ2-1	TRBV3-1
CASSVGAEGYEQYF	TRBJ2-7	TRBV9
CASTLFGDNTGELFF	TRBJ2-2	TRBV7-6
CASSLAGGPGHF	TRBJ2-4	TRBV5-6
CASSPRGFEDNEQFF	TRBJ2-1	TRBV7-9
CASSIGGTGRTQPQHF	TRBJ1-5	TRBV19
CASSRDRGIEGYTF	TRBJ1-2	TRBV7-2
CASSHARPYNEQFF	TRBJ2-1	TRBV3-1
CASSEADSASPLHF	TRBJ1-6	TRBV6-1
CASSLIRGWKTQYF	TRBJ2-5	TRBV7-3
CASSLGGGTPRLQETQYF	TRBJ2-5	TRBV7-9
CSAPGTDPHNEQFF	TRBJ2-1	TRBV20-1
CASSHPTSTGGHQPQHF	TRBJ1-5	TRBV6-2/TRBV6-3
CASSFLRTGLNYGYTF	TRBJ1-2	TRBV27
CASSQEGQGAGGYTF	TRBJ1-2	TRBV4-3
CASSSFARGSSYNEQFF	TRBJ2-1	TRBV6-1
CASSASTANYGYTF	TRBJ1-2	TRBV9
CASSQVPGDTQYF	TRBJ2-3	TRBV4-2
CSARGGQANEKLFF	TRBJ1-4	TRBV20-1
CASSWPTAFASTDTQYF	TRBJ2-3	TRBV7-9
CASSPGGDNEQFF	TRBJ2-1	TRBV5-1
CSAHGRGGETQYF	TRBJ2-5	TRBV20-1
CATSRHRGNYGYTF	TRBJ1-2	TRBV15
CASRHTLRGPRKVYGYTF	TRBJ1-2	TRBV3-2
CATKPGENTGELFF	TRBJ2-2	TRBV15
CSVGEGATNEKLFF	TRBJ1-4	TRBV29-1
CASSDRARTDTQYF	TRBJ2-3	TRBV19
CSAGTFRETQYF	TRBJ2-5	TRBV20-1
CASSLGRADKQETQYF	TRBJ2-5	TRBV5-1
CASTGQGKSGANVLTF	TRBJ2-6	TRBV6-1
CASSPGGGQENTIYF	TRBJ1-3	TRBV9
CASSPDGLETQYF	TRBJ2-5	TRBV5-1
CASSYSKADTEAFF	TRBJ1-1	TRBV6-6
CSAIRASWTDEQYF	TRBJ2-7	TRBV20-1
CASSLAVIVSSYNEQFF	TRBJ2-1	TRBV5-8
CASSLAPGTDTQYF	TRBJ2-3	TRBV7-3
CASSLVGAGMHYGYTF	TRBJ1-2	TRBV5-6
CASRPNRATEAFF	TRBJ1-1	TRBV14
CASSPLSEPGYTF	TRBJ1-2	TRBV6-5
CASSLGPSTQYF	TRBJ2-5	TRBV7-9
CASSQGKTGGYGYTF	TRBJ1-2	TRBV4-3
CASRGQGFSTEAFF	TRBJ1-1	TRBV6-5
CSALDREYEQYF	TRBJ2-7	TRBV20-1
CASSEHRATGELFF	TRBJ2-2	TRBV7-2
CAISTHGQGGGAFF	TRBJ1-1	TRBV10-3
CSVDSGQFYGYTF	TRBJ1-2	TRBV29-1